The 19 T cell receptor beta chains reported below all come from one sample, sequenced in a study of T cell responses to AZD1222 COVID-19 vaccine. The protocol was immunoSEQ multiplex PCR, while the TCRdb copy is restricted to in-frame clones and leaves out a portion. The sample lists roughly 150,000 clones; roughly 93% were seen once. The sequenced sample was peripheral blood, obtained 28 days after the second AZD1222 dose. These receptors were obtained from an adult who received the AZD1222 COVID-19 vaccine.

In its sample, this clone was seen once. The chain joins TRBV3-1 (or the pseudogene TRBV3-2) to TRBJ2-1, with 11 bases that match TRBD2. Trimming at V came to 3 bases and at J to 2 bases, leaving 6 bases not matched to a gene. This CDR3 has 17 amino acids. CDR1 is LGHDT, CDR2 YNNKEL, per germline (reference sequence). The CDR3 DNA sequence: TGTGCCAGCAGCCACGGGACTAGCGGAGCAACCTACAATGAGCAGTTCTTC. Translation gives CASSHGTSGATYNEQFF.

The chain couples TRBV7-2 to TRBJ1-4; tentatively, D is TRBD1 (5 bases). This CDR3 is 14 amino acids long. CDR1 is SGHTA, CDR2 FQGNSA, per germline. The V and J ends lost 5 bases and 8 bases respectively, with 15 bases between them. The CDR3 spells CASSRDVFEEKLFF. As DNA, the CDR3 is TGTGCCAGCAGCCGGGACGTCTTCGAGGAAAAACTGTTTTTT.

The chain carries TRBV4-2 and TRBJ1-1; the D gene is possibly TRBD1 (5 bases). Germline CDR1 reads LGHNA; CDR2 reads YNFKEQ. The germline V and J ends were trimmed by 0 bases and 8 bases, with 16 bases remaining between them. The CDR3 loop spans 15 amino acids. The CDR3 loop is CASSQDLIGTKEAFF. CDR3 in DNA: TGTGCCAGCAGCCAAGATCTTATAGGGACGAAGGAAGCTTTCTTT.

This clone has just one count. The CDR3 sequence: CASSVRQIRQAPNYGYTF. CDR3 DNA sequence: TGTGCCAGCAGTGTGCGTCAGATCCGGCAGGCCCCTAACTATGGCTACACCTTC. The rearrangement links TRBV6-1 to TRBJ1-2; no definite D call. Germline assignment: CDR1 MNHNS and CDR2 SASEGT. V lost 4 bases to trimming and J lost 0 bases, with 21 bases between them. The CDR3 has 18 residues.

This chain links TRBV3-1 (or the pseudogene TRBV3-2) with TRBJ1-1, with 7 nucleotides matching TRBD1. With V trimmed by 3 bases and J by 0 bases, 10 bases remained unmatched. This CDR3 has 17 amino acids. Germline-derived CDR1 and CDR2 are LGHDT and YNNKEL (reference sequence). CDR3 amino acids: CASSQAGQFGMNTEAFF. The CDR3 nucleotides read TGTGCCAGCAGCCAGGCGGGACAGTTCGGCATGAACACTGAAGCTTTCTTT.

The chain recombines TRBV10-2 with TRBJ2-7, with D unclear. V was pared by 0 bases and J by 3 bases, with 3 bases between. CDR1 WSHSY and CDR2 SAAADI come from the germline V gene. The CDR3 is 12 amino acids. The CDR3 loop reads CASSESGYEQYF. The CDR3 nucleotides are TGCGCCAGCAGTGAGTCGGGCTACGAGCAGTACTTC.

This clone has a single count. CDR3 sequence reads: CASSATYNSPLHF. CDR3 DNA sequence: TGTGCCAGCAGTGCCACCTATAATTCACCCCTCCACTTT. The genes are TRBV25-1 and TRBJ1-6, with no clear D. V was shortened by 4 bases and J by 2 bases, with 3 bases between the two germline ends. The CDR3 consists of 13 residues. Germline loops: CDR1 MGHDK, CDR2 SYGVNS.

This chain links TRBV7-9 with TRBJ1-5; no clear D. The CDR3 runs 12 residues. The V end was cut by 4 bases, the J end by 4 bases, with 5 bases between. Per germline, CDR1 SEHNR and CDR2 FQNEAQ (reference sequence). The CDR3: CASSSLNQPQHF. DNA of the CDR3: TGTGCCAGCAGCTCACTTAATCAGCCCCAGCATTTT.

This chain joins TRBV5-5 and TRBJ1-5; D gene uncertain. The CDR3 spans 14 residues. CDR1 and CDR2 (germline): SGHKS, YYEKEE (reference sequence). Between the trimmed V and J ends, which lost 2 bases and 2 bases, there was a span of 8 bases. For the CDR3, the DNA is TGTGCCAGCAGCTTAGGGTCGGGCAATCAGCCCCAGCATTTT. Its translation is CASSLGSGNQPQHF.

This sequence joins TRBV19 and TRBJ2-2, with D unclear. The CDR3 runs to 14 residues. CDR1 LNHDA and CDR2 SQIVND come from the germline V gene (reference sequence). V lost 3 bases and J lost 7, with 12 bases in between. CDR3 in amino acids: CASSMDILGGELFF. The CDR3 DNA is TGTGCCAGTAGTATGGATATCTTGGGCGGGGAGCTGTTTTTT.

V gene TRBV6-2 or TRBV6-3 combines with J gene TRBJ1-2; 10 bases line up with TRBD1. This CDR3 is built from 15 residues. Germline lookup yields CDR1 MNHEY and CDR2 SVGEGT. V shed 2 bases and J 6 bases; nucleotides not matched to a gene: 6. CDR3 sequence reads: CASSYAPGQGNGYTF. The CDR3 coding sequence is TGTGCCAGCAGTTACGCACCGGGACAGGGGAATGGCTACACCTTC.

This sequence joins TRBV9 and TRBJ2-1; 7 bases align to TRBD2. This CDR3 has 14 amino acids. The germline CDR1 and CDR2 sequences are SGDLS and YYNGEE. V dropped 3 bases and J dropped 6; count of bases not matched to a gene: 6. The CDR3 sequence is CASSEGLYGNEQFF. CDR3 bases: TGTGCCAGCAGCGAGGGACTATACGGCAATGAGCAGTTCTTC.

This clone was found once. The rearrangement joins TRBV19 to TRBJ1-2; 9 bases match TRBD1. The CDR3 runs to 15 residues. Germline loops: CDR1 LNHDA, CDR2 SQIVND (reference sequence). With 5 bases clipped from V and 2 bases from J, the junction kept 6 bases outside the gene matches. The CDR3 spells CASSPTGGSNYGYTF. CDR3 DNA: TGTGCCAGTAGTCCCACAGGGGGCTCGAACTATGGCTACACCTTC.

V is TRBV28 and J is TRBJ1-2, with 9 bases identical to TRBD1. The junction had 9 bases not matched to a gene; V was cut back by 5 bases and J by 8 bases. The germline V gene encodes CDR1 MDHEN and CDR2 SYDVKM. This CDR3 is built from 14 residues. CDR3 protein: CASSPWTGVRGYTF. The CDR3, as DNA: TGTGCCAGCAGTCCGTGGACAGGGGTGCGCGGCTACACCTTC.

This clone was seen once. The chain carries TRBV2 and TRBJ1-2; perhaps TRBD1 as D (6 bases). This CDR3 has 15 amino acids. V was cut by 8 bases and J by 4 bases, with 20 bases left in between. From germline, CDR1 is SNHLY and CDR2 FYNNEI. CDR3 region: CASAQGSGGGYGYTF. The CDR3 nucleotides read TGTGCCAGCGCCCAGGGTTCGGGAGGGGGCTATGGCTACACCTTC.

This clone occurred once. The rearrangement links TRBV5-5 to TRBJ2-2; D is possibly TRBD1 (6 bases). CDR1 SGHKS and CDR2 YYEKEE come from the germline V gene (reference sequence). The V end lost 4 bases, the J end lost 2 bases, and 15 bases lay between the germline ends. This CDR3 has 16 amino acids. In DNA form, the CDR3 reads TGTGCCAGCAGCAGTCGTTTAGGGGGAAACACCGGGGAGCTGTTTTTT. This sequence encodes CASSSRLGGNTGELFF.

The V gene is TRBV5-5, the J gene TRBJ1-1, with 9 positions matching TRBD1. Unmatched junction bases numbered 4, after V lost 4 bases and J lost 6 bases. This CDR3 is 13 amino acids long. Germline V gene data show CDR1 as SGHKS and CDR2 as YYEKEE (reference sequence). The CDR3 DNA reads TGTGCCAGCAGCCGGAGACAGGGGGCTGAAGCTTTCTTT. Translated: CASSRRQGAEAFF. Full variable domain (missing parts from reference TRBV5-5 and TRBJ1-1): DAGVTQSPTHLIKTRGQQVTLRCSPISGHKSVSWYQQVLGQGPQFIFQYYEKEERGRGNFPDRFSARQFPNYSSELNVNALLLGDSALYLCASSRRQGAEAFFGQGTRLTVV.

The rearrangement uses TRBV4-1 and TRBJ1-2, with 7 bases aligning to TRBD1. The CDR3 spans 16 residues. The J segment lost 7 bases and the V segment lost 2 bases, leaving 13 bases of the junction unmatched. Germline V gene sequence: CDR1 MGHRA, CDR2 YSYEKL. The CDR3 DNA reads as TGCGCCAGCAGCCAAACCCCGGGACAGCTGCGCGGTGGCTACACCTTC. Translation: CASSQTPGQLRGGYTF.

The chain combines TRBV6-5 with TRBJ1-3, with D maybe TRBD1 (5 bases). CDR1 MNHEY and CDR2 SVGAGI come from the germline V gene. Between the trimmed V and J ends, which lost 5 bases and 4 bases, there was a span of 15 bases. The CDR3 is made up of 15 amino acids. The CDR3 DNA reads TGTGCCAGCAGTCCCGCGGGGCGTTCGGGAAACACCATATATTTT. Amino acids: CASSPAGRSGNTIYF.